The sequence of this T cell receptor beta chain was determined in a study of T-cell reconstitution after alpha-beta-depleted transplantation in children. Study-wide results and limits: T-cell numbers and diversity one year post-transplant derived largely from freshly generated T cells.

This clonotype was detected a few times. The antigen is undetermined. Unique molecular identifiers were incorporated during preparation of the TCRbeta library. Each CDR3 protein is one row after TCRdb ran MiXCR on the PCR reads. The profile shows about 70,000 distinct CDR3 sequences, roughly a tenth of them singletons. CDR3 length: 16 amino acids. V lost 4 bases, J lost 6 bases, and 25 bases lay in between. CDR1 and CDR2 (germline): GTSNPN, SVGIG (reference sequence). The rearrangement links TRBV30 to TRBJ2-7; D tentatively reads TRBD1 or TRBD2 (5 bases each). This TCR derives from a boy younger than 18 with acute myeloid leukemia, due to receive a stem cell transplant. The sample consisted of PBMCs, taken before TCRalphabeta/CD19-depleted stem cell transplant. In DNA, the CDR3 is TGTGCCTGGATCCCCCTCAGGGCACTAGGCTCCGTCGAGCAGTACTTC. Translation: CAWIPLRALGSVEQYF.